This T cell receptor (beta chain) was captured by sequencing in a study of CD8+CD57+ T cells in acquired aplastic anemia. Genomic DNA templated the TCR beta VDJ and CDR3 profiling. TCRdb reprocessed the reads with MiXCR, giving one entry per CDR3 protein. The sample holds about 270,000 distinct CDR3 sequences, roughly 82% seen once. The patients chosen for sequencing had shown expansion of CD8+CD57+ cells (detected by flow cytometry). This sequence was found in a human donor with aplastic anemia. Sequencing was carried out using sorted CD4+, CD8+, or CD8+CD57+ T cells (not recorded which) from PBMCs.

CDR3 sequence reads: CASMAVNTDTQYF. CDR3 sequence (DNA): TGCGCCAGCATGGCGGTGAACACAGATACGCAGTATTTT. The rearrangement joins TRBV5-1 to TRBJ2-3; unclear D gene. CDR1 SGHRS and CDR2 YFSETQ come from the germline V gene. The V and J ends lost 6 bases and 2 bases respectively, with 10 bases between them. There are 13 residues in the CDR3.